The 9 T cell receptor beta chains below all came from one sample that was sequenced in a study of blood T cell repertoires in COVID-19. TCRdb's copy holds only in-frame clones and misses some; the assay was immunoSEQ multiplex PCR. The table shows 180,000 or so clones, with roughly 76% occurring only once. Material for sequencing was peripheral blood. These receptors came from a woman aged 40 to 50 with COVID-19, enrolled during active disease.

This chain links TRBV30 with TRBJ1-3; 7 bases agree with TRBD1. V lost 6 bases, J lost 2 bases, and 7 bases stayed unmatched. The germline V gene encodes CDR1 GTSNPN and CDR2 SVGIG (reference sequence). The CDR3 loop spans 14 amino acids. CDR3 protein: CACQDRTAGNTIYF. CDR3 nucleotide sequence: TGTGCCTGCCAGGACAGGACCGCTGGAAACACCATATATTTT.

The V call is TRBV9, the J call TRBJ2-3; 9 bases are a match to TRBD1. Germline V CDR1 and CDR2: SGDLS, YYNGEE. CDR3 length: 15 residues. J was trimmed by 6 bases and V by 0 bases; bases with no gene match: 5. The CDR3 loop is CASSVGGQGRDTQYF. In DNA form, the CDR3 reads TGTGCCAGCAGCGTAGGTGGACAGGGGCGCGATACGCAGTATTTT.

V gene TRBV19 combines with J gene TRBJ2-3; a weak D match, TRBD2 (6 bases). Trimming pared 5 bases from V and 5 bases from J, leaving 11 bases between. The CDR3 consists of 13 residues. Looked up from germline, CDR1 is LNHDA and CDR2 is SQIVND (reference sequence). CDR3 loop: CASSARRGDTQYF. The CDR3 DNA sequence: TGTGCCAGTAGTGCCCGGCGGGGAGATACGCAGTATTTT.

The V and J genes are TRBV5-6 and TRBJ1-2; no definite D call. V was shortened by 3 bases and J by 4 bases, with 16 bases between the two germline ends. The germline CDR1 and CDR2 sequences are SGHDT and YYEEEE. The CDR3 length is 15 residues. Here the CDR3 reads CASSSPGSAAYGYTF. CDR3 bases: TGTGCCAGCAGCTCCCCCGGCAGCGCTGCCTATGGCTACACCTTC.

The chain has TRBV2 and TRBJ1-5, with D uncertain. Trimming shortened V by 10 bases and J by 5 bases, and 15 bases separated the two germline ends. Germline V lookup: CDR1 SNHLY, CDR2 FYNNEI. This CDR3 is 13 amino acids long. CDR3 loop: CATQVGWDQPQHF. DNA for the CDR3: TGTGCCACCCAGGTAGGATGGGATCAGCCCCAGCATTTT.

The rearrangement uses TRBV27 and TRBJ2-7; a weak D match, TRBD2 (6 bases). The V end lost 6 bases, the J end lost 6 bases, and 12 bases lay between the germline ends. From germline, CDR1 is MNHEY and CDR2 SMNVEV (reference sequence). The CDR3 runs to 12 residues. CDR3 in amino acids: CASRFLEGEQYF. For the CDR3, the DNA is TGTGCCAGCAGATTTTTGGAGGGCGAGCAGTACTTC.

This clone occurred a few times. This chain uses TRBV10-2 with TRBJ1-1; TRBD1 matches at 8 bases. V trimming: 6 bases; J trimming: 1 base; junction bases outside the gene matches: 4. The germline V gene encodes CDR1 WSHSY and CDR2 SAAADI. The CDR3 covers 14 residues. The CDR3 is CASRGQGANTEAFF. The CDR3 region has the DNA TGCGCCAGCAGAGGACAGGGAGCGAACACTGAAGCTTTCTTT.

The chain carries TRBV2 and TRBJ2-3, with D possibly being TRBD1 (5 bases). Looked up from germline, CDR1 is SNHLY and CDR2 is FYNNEI. Trimming took off 5 bases at V and 4 bases at J, with 13 bases between the two ends. CDR3 length equals 14 residues. CDR3 nucleotides: TGTGCCAGCAGTCCAAACAGGATTTCAGATACGCAGTATTTT. Translation: CASSPNRISDTQYF.

The chain joins TRBV5-4 to TRBJ2-2, with D tentatively TRBD1 (6 bases). The CDR3 consists of 14 residues. CDR1 SGHNT and CDR2 YYREEE come from the germline V gene (reference sequence). Trimming removed 3 bases from V and 7 bases from J, with 13 bases in between. The CDR3: CASSSDRRGGELFF. CDR3 DNA sequence: TGTGCCAGCAGCTCGGACAGACGGGGCGGGGAGCTGTTTTTT.